Listed below are T cell receptor beta chains from one sample, sequenced in a study of CD8 T cells in ankylosing spondylitis. TCRdb reanalysed the 5' RACE reads using MiXCR and keeps one entry per CDR3 protein. The sample has approximately 140,000 distinct CDR3 sequences; approximately 48% are singletons. The sample was synovial fluid, either unsorted or a sorted T cell fraction (not recorded which). Every receptor here comes from a male donor with ankylosing spondylitis. Both conserved end residues are part of each CDR3. The order of the fields is J gene, clone size, CDR3 length, V gene, D gene, CDR3 DNA, CDR3 protein. D genes are given only for firm matches. Some rows have no size entry. The others give once, few or many, or a class for an expanded clone.

J gene: TRBJ1-2; clone size: -; CDR3 length: 15; V gene: TRBV7-9; D gene: -; CDR3 DNA: TGTGCCAGCAGCCCCCAGACGGGACCTAACTATGGCTACACCTTC; CDR3 protein: CASSPQTGPNYGYTF
J gene: TRBJ1-5; clone size: -; CDR3 length: 13; V gene: TRBV12-3/TRBV12-4; D gene: -; CDR3 DNA: TGTGCCAGCAGTTTAGGGCCTCTCGGGGCCCAGCATTTT; CDR3 protein: CASSLGPLGAQHF
J gene: TRBJ2-2; clone size: -; CDR3 length: 13; V gene: TRBV13; D gene: -; CDR3 DNA: TGTGCCAGCGCTTACTCGAACACCGGGGAGCTGTTTTTT; CDR3 protein: CASAYSNTGELFF
J gene: TRBJ1-1; clone size: -; CDR3 length: 14; V gene: TRBV29-1; D gene: -; CDR3 DNA: TGCAGCGGGCAAAAGAAGGGCGAGGACACTGAAGCTTTCTTT; CDR3 protein: CSGQKKGEDTEAFF
J gene: TRBJ2-7; clone size: -; CDR3 length: 13; V gene: TRBV7-2; D gene: -; CDR3 DNA: TGTGCCAGCAGCTCACTAGCCCCGGACGAGCAGTACTTC; CDR3 protein: CASSSLAPDEQYF
J gene: TRBJ2-1; clone size: -; CDR3 length: 14; V gene: TRBV12-3/TRBV12-4; D gene: TRBD2; CDR3 DNA: TGTGCCAGCAGTTGGGGGGGTGAGAACAATGAGCAGTTCTTC; CDR3 protein: CASSWGGENNEQFF
J gene: TRBJ2-7; clone size: -; CDR3 length: 14; V gene: TRBV7-9; D gene: TRBD1; CDR3 DNA: TGTGCCAGCAGCGCCCGACAGGGGGCCTACGAGCAGTACTTC; CDR3 protein: CASSARQGAYEQYF
J gene: TRBJ1-3; clone size: -; CDR3 length: 15; V gene: TRBV4-3; D gene: -; CDR3 DNA: TGCGCCAGCAGCCCCGACAGGACCTCTGGAAACACCATATATTTT; CDR3 protein: CASSPDRTSGNTIYF
J gene: TRBJ2-7; clone size: -; CDR3 length: 16; V gene: TRBV5-1; D gene: TRBD2; CDR3 DNA: TGCGCCAGCAGCATACCGGGAGGCCTCTCCCCCTACGAGCAGTACTTC; CDR3 protein: CASSIPGGLSPYEQYF
J gene: TRBJ2-7; clone size: few; CDR3 length: 12; V gene: TRBV5-1; D gene: -; CDR3 DNA: TGCGCCAGCAGCGTGCCAGCCTACGAGCAGTACTTC; CDR3 protein: CASSVPAYEQYF
J gene: TRBJ1-1; clone size: -; CDR3 length: 13; V gene: TRBV12-3/TRBV12-4; D gene: -; CDR3 DNA: TGTGCCAGCAGTTTTTCGGCAATTGGGGAAGCTTTCTTT; CDR3 protein: CASSFSAIGEAFF
J gene: TRBJ2-2; clone size: -; CDR3 length: 14; V gene: TRBV11-2; D gene: -; CDR3 DNA: TGTGCCAGCAGCTTCTTTCGGGCGCCCGGGGAGCTGTTTTTT; CDR3 protein: CASSFFRAPGELFF
J gene: TRBJ2-3; clone size: -; CDR3 length: 14; V gene: TRBV6-1; D gene: -; CDR3 DNA: TGTGCCAGCAGTGAAGGGCAGGACGCAGATACGCAGTATTTT; CDR3 protein: CASSEGQDADTQYF
J gene: TRBJ1-3; clone size: -; CDR3 length: 15; V gene: TRBV5-6; D gene: -; CDR3 DNA: TGTGCCAGCAGCTTGGGACAGGCCTCTGGAAACACCATATATTTT; CDR3 protein: CASSLGQASGNTIYF
J gene: TRBJ2-3; clone size: few; CDR3 length: 17; V gene: TRBV7-9; D gene: TRBD2; CDR3 DNA: TGTGCCAGCAGCCCGGCGGGACTAGCGGACTACACAGATACGCAGTATTTT; CDR3 protein: CASSPAGLADYTDTQYF
J gene: TRBJ2-7; clone size: many; CDR3 length: 15; V gene: TRBV10-3; D gene: -; CDR3 DNA: TGTGCCATCAGCGATCCGGGACACCACTCCTACGAGCAGTACTTC; CDR3 protein: CAISDPGHHSYEQYF
J gene: TRBJ1-5; clone size: few; CDR3 length: 18; V gene: TRBV10-3; D gene: TRBD1; CDR3 DNA: TGTGCCATCAGCCCCAGCCCCACCGGGACAGGGGGCAATCAGCCCCAGCATTTT; CDR3 protein: CAISPSPTGTGGNQPQHF